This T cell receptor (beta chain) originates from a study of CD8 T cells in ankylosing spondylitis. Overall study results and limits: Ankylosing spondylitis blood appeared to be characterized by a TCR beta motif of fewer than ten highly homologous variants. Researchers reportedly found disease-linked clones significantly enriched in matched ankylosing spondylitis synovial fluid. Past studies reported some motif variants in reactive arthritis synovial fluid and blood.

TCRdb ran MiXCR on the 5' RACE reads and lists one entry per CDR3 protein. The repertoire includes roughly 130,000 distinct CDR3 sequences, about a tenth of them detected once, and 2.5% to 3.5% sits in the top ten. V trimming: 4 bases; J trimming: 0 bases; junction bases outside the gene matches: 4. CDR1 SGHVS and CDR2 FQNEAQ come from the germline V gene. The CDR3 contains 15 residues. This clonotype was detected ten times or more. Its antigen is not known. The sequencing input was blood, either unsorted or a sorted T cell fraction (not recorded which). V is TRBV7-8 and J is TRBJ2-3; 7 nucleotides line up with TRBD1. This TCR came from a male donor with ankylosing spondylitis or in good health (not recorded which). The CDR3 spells CASSSGQPSTDTQYF. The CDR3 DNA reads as TGTGCCAGCAGCTCGGGACAGCCCAGCACAGATACGCAGTATTTT.